This T cell receptor beta chain was recovered during a study of lymphopenia after photon versus proton radiotherapy (dated by TCRdb to between 2019 and 2020). Study-level background: The immunological effects of photon versus proton radiation therapy were compared in patients with gastrointestinal tumors who developed high-grade lymphopenia. A cohort of under 25 patients with gastrointestinal tumors who received either photon or proton therapy and subsequently developed lymphopenia was included. The study was designed to characterize how the impact on the immune system differs between the two radiation modalities. What the study reported, not specific to this receptor: The survival association was assessed only in patients who died, and better survival with proton therapy was presented by the authors as a possibility rather than a demonstrated result. After the lymphocyte count nadir, repertoires from photon-treated patients showed oligoclonal expansion, particularly of CD8+ Temra cells, and this expansion drove the decline in diversity. Across the cohort, among patients who died, a greater drop in TCR diversity after the nadir was inversely correlated with overall survival time. During treatment, patients who received photon therapy lost naive T cells and TCR diversity and gained effector/memory populations, whereas patients who received proton therapy remained relatively stable.

A remark on this clone: Its antigen target is currently unknown. No base-level quality is on record; no much larger clone is a single base apart.

The library was generated by the immunoSEQ multiplex PCR assay. Alongside multiparametric flow cytometry, deep sequencing of rearranged TCR beta loci was used to profile the T cell repertoires. As stored in TCRdb, this immuneACCESS dataset retains in-frame rearrangements with V and J assigned. A fraction of the clones does not appear; measured against another copy, unresolved V genes explain less than half of the discrepancy, and the remainder lacks a known reason. The sample has 25,000 to 30,000 clones on record, roughly four fifths of them singletons. Of the sample, over 30% falls within the top ten clones. Taken from the germline V gene (reference sequence), the CDR1 and CDR2 loops are LNHNV and YYDKDF. The junction carries 6 bases between V and J, which are trimmed by 1 base and 6 bases respectively. The CDR3 starts with the cysteine, ends with the phenylalanine, and has 13 residues. Only the CDR3 part of the read is kept: 39 bases, read in frame from the first base.

The clonotype comes from a man in his fifties or sixties with gastric cancer. The sequence joins TRBV15 to TRBJ2-2; the D gene is possibly TRBD1 or TRBD2, with 5 bases matching each. Sequencing was performed on peripheral blood, taken from a patient treated with photon-based radiotherapy. The nucleotide sequence reads TGTGCCACCAGCAGAGGAGGGGCCGGGGAGCTGTTTTTT. Its protein reads: CATSRGGAGELFF.